The rows below give T cell receptor beta chains drawn from one sample of a study of blood T cell repertoires in COVID-19. Sequencing used immunoSEQ multiplex PCR; TCRdb keeps in-frame clones, though not all of them. The data show 35,000 to 40,000 clones, roughly 75% seen once. Sequenced material: peripheral blood. Receptors were obtained from a man older than 75 with active or convalescent COVID-19. CDR3s include the opening cysteine and the closing phenylalanine or tryptophan. A D gene is named only where the DNA matches it firmly. Where a row states a size, it is once, few, many or the class of an expanded clone; other rows omit it.

>NA|12|TRBV6-6|TRBJ2-5|NA
TGTGCCAGCAACCAGGTTCAAGAGACCCAGTACTTC
CASNQVQETQYF
>TRBD2|14|TRBV27|TRBJ2-7|NA
TGTGCCAGCAGTTCGAGGGGACTAGGAGCCGAGCAGTACTTC
CASSSRGLGAEQYF
>NA|17|TRBV23-1|TRBJ1-6|NA
TGCGCCAGCAGTCATCTAAACTCGGAGGGGCCTCGGAATCGGATCCACTTT
CASSHLNSEGPRNRIHF
>NA|16|TRBV28|TRBJ1-2|few
TGTGCCAGCAGTTTTCTCGTAGGGGAGGGGAACTATGGCTACACCTTC
CASSFLVGEGNYGYTF
>NA|13|TRBV28|TRBJ1-2|NA
TGTGCCAGCAGTGGGGGGACGAACCGTGGCTACACCTTC
CASSGGTNRGYTF
>TRBD1|14|TRBV4-1|TRBJ2-5|few
TGCGCCAGCAGCCTCGCAGGGGGCAGAGAGACCCAGTACTTC
CASSLAGGRETQYF
>TRBD1|18|TRBV27|TRBJ1-5|NA
TGTGCCAGCAGTTTACAAGACGGACAGGCCTATAGCAATCAGCCCCAGCATTTT
CASSLQDGQAYSNQPQHF
>TRBD1|16|TRBV7-8|TRBJ1-4|NA
TGTGCCAGCAGCCCGACCTGGGGACAGGGGAATGAAAAACTGTTTTTT
CASSPTWGQGNEKLFF
>NA|16|TRBV10-2|TRBJ1-5|NA
TGCGCCAGCAGTGACACGGGGGGATCCAGCAATCAGCCCCAGCATTTT
CASSDTGGSSNQPQHF
>TRBD1|14|TRBV18|TRBJ1-4|NA
TGTGCCAGCTCCCCCGGGACAGGGGGTGAAAAACTGTTTTTT
CASSPGTGGEKLFF
>TRBD1|16|TRBV28|TRBJ1-4|NA
TGTGCCAGCAGTTTGAGAACCAGGGGGCTCAAGGAAAAACTGTTTTTT
CASSLRTRGLKEKLFF
>TRBD1|15|TRBV4-3|TRBJ1-6|few
TGCGCCAGCAGCCAAAACAGGGGGAATAATTCACCCCTCCACTTT
CASSQNRGNNSPLHF
>NA|13|TRBV4-2|TRBJ1-1|once
TGTGCCAGCAGCCAAGTCGGGACACTAGAAGCTTTCTTT
CASSQVGTLEAFF
>NA|16|TRBV24-1|TRBJ2-5|once
TGTGCCACCAGTGATTTGCCAGGGGTGGGCCAAGAGACCCAGTACTTC
CATSDLPGVGQETQYF
>TRBD2|16|TRBV7-3|TRBJ2-3|NA
TGTGCCAGCAGCCAATATAGCGGGGGAGGCACAGATACGCAGTATTTT
CASSQYSGGGTDTQYF
>NA|13|TRBV18|TRBJ2-7|NA
TGTGCCAGCTCAGGGCCGACAGACTACGAGCAGTACTTC
CASSGPTDYEQYF
>NA|15|TRBV29-1|TRBJ1-2|NA
TGCAGCGTTGATCTAGGGCAGGGGCAATGGTATGGCTACACCTTC
CSVDLGQGQWYGYTF
>NA|17|TRBV24-1|TRBJ2-3|NA
TGTGCCACCAGTGACTACGTGGCGGGGAACCGCAGAGATACGCAGTATTTT
CATSDYVAGNRRDTQYF
>NA|16|TRBV5-6|TRBJ1-2|NA
TGTGCCAGCAGCTCTTTCGGGACACAGACTTTTTATGGCTACACCTTC
CASSSFGTQTFYGYTF
>TRBD2|19|TRBV4-2|TRBJ2-7|many
TGTGCCAGCAGCCAATCTCCGGGACTAGCGGGGGAGAGCTCCTACGAGCAGTACTTC
CASSQSPGLAGESSYEQYF
>TRBD2|15|TRBV10-3|TRBJ2-1|NA
TGTGCCATCAGTGAAAGGCTAGCGGGAGACAATGAGCAGTTCTTC
CAISERLAGDNEQFF
>TRBD1|16|TRBV10-3|TRBJ2-7|NA
TGTGCCATCAGTGAGTCGATGGGGACAGGGGTATACGAGCAGTACTTC
CAISESMGTGVYEQYF
>TRBD1|15|TRBV3-1/TRBV3-2|TRBJ1-2|once
TGTGCCAGCAGCCACGGATGGGACAGGGGGAATGGCTACACCTTC
CASSHGWDRGNGYTF
>TRBD2|20|TRBV28|TRBJ2-2|once
TGTGCCAGCAGTTTAGACGGTTCTAGCGGGGGGACAGCGAACACCGGGGAGCTGTTTTTT
CASSLDGSSGGTANTGELFF
>NA|13|TRBV28|TRBJ2-7|NA
TGTGCCAGTAAGGGACTGGGGTCCTACGAGCAGTACTTC
CASKGLGSYEQYF
>TRBD2|13|TRBV27|TRBJ2-7|medium-sized
TGTGCCAGCAGTCCCACGGTAGCGGGGGAGCAGTACTTC
CASSPTVAGEQYF
>NA|14|TRBV27|TRBJ2-2|NA
TGTGCCAGCAGTTTGTGGCTTAACCACGGGGAGCTGTTTTTT
CASSLWLNHGELFF
>TRBD2|15|TRBV9|TRBJ2-2|NA
TGTGCCAGCAGCATGTGGACTAGCGGGGGCTCCGAGCTGTTTTTT
CASSMWTSGGSELFF
>TRBD1|16|TRBV7-9|TRBJ2-1|NA
TGTGCCAGCCGGGACAGGGGCCATAGCTCCTACAATGAGCAGTTCTTC
CASRDRGHSSYNEQFF
>NA|12|TRBV12-3/TRBV12-4|TRBJ1-1|NA
TGTGCCAGCAGTTCGGGGAGGGGGGAAGCTTTCTTT
CASSSGRGEAFF
>TRBD2|16|TRBV9|TRBJ2-7|once
TGTGCCAGCAGCGTAGGAGCGGGGGGCCCCTCCTACGAGCAGTACTTC
CASSVGAGGPSYEQYF
>NA|16|TRBV1|TRBJ2-7|few
TGCACCAGCAGCCACCATCCTCGGGACAGCGCCTACGAGCAGTACTTC
CTSSHHPRDSAYEQYF
>TRBD1|14|TRBV7-3|TRBJ2-1|NA
TGTGCCAGCAGCACTGACAGGGGGCACAATGAGCAGTTCTTC
CASSTDRGHNEQFF
>TRBD2|15|TRBV28|TRBJ2-5|NA
TGTGCCAGCAGTTACACTAGCGGGGTGAGTAAGACCCAGTACTTC
CASSYTSGVSKTQYF
>TRBD2|19|TRBV7-3|TRBJ2-1|once
TGTGCCAGCAGCTTACGCTTGACTAGCGGGAGGGGGGCCTACAATGAGCAGTTCTTC
CASSLRLTSGRGAYNEQFF
>NA|11|TRBV30|TRBJ1-6|few
TGTGCCTGGAACCAACAGGGAGCCCTCCACTTT
CAWNQQGALHF
>NA|12|TRBV12-3/TRBV12-4|TRBJ2-7|NA
TGTGCCAGCAGCCCGCAGGGGAACGAGCAGTACTTC
CASSPQGNEQYF
>NA|14|TRBV7-2|TRBJ1-4|NA
TGTGCCAGCAGCTTGGCTGAGCGGGATGAAAAACTGTTTTTT
CASSLAERDEKLFF
>TRBD1|17|TRBV3-1/TRBV3-2|TRBJ2-2|NA
TGTGCCAGCAGCCCGGGATGGGACAGGGATGTGTCCGGGGAGCTGTTTTTT
CASSPGWDRDVSGELFF
>TRBD1|14|TRBV3-1/TRBV3-2|TRBJ2-2|few
TGTGCCAGCAGCTCGACAGGGCGGCACGGGGAGCTGTTTTTT
CASSSTGRHGELFF
>NA|14|TRBV7-9|TRBJ1-1|NA
TGTGCCAGCAGCCAACAGGGCATGAACACTGAAGCTTTCTTT
CASSQQGMNTEAFF
>NA|11|TRBV5-6|TRBJ2-1|NA
TGTGCCAGCAGCCAAACTAGGGCCCAGTTCTTC
CASSQTRAQFF
>NA|15|TRBV3-1/TRBV3-2|TRBJ1-2|NA
TGTGCCAGCAGCCAAGATTCTAGGGACACCTATGGCTACACCTTC
CASSQDSRDTYGYTF
>NA|14|TRBV7-2|TRBJ1-1|NA
TGTGCCAGCAGCCGTCATTGGGGGGAAACTGAAGCTTTCTTT
CASSRHWGETEAFF
>NA|16|TRBV5-6|TRBJ1-1|NA
TGTGCCAGCAGCTTGGTCCGAACCCACATGAACACTGAAGCTTTCTTT
CASSLVRTHMNTEAFF
>TRBD1|14|TRBV28|TRBJ2-7|few
TGTGCCAGCAGTTTTGCAGGGGGAGCCTACGAGCAGTACTTC
CASSFAGGAYEQYF
>TRBD2|15|TRBV7-9|TRBJ2-7|NA
TGTGCCAGCAGCACCAGGGGACTAGCGGGAGCCGCGGTGTACTTC
CASSTRGLAGAAVYF
>NA|16|TRBV19|TRBJ1-5|NA
TGTGCCAGTAGTATAAACCCCCGACAGGGCAATCAGCCCCAGCATTTT
CASSINPRQGNQPQHF
>TRBD2|15|TRBV7-2|TRBJ2-7|NA
TGTGCCAGCAGCTTAATAGCGGGGCCACTCCACGAGCAGTACTTC
CASSLIAGPLHEQYF
>NA|14|TRBV5-5|TRBJ2-5|NA
TGTGCCAGCAGCCGCGGACTGAACCAAGAGACCCAGTACTTC
CASSRGLNQETQYF
>NA|15|TRBV7-2|TRBJ1-4|NA
TGTGCCAGCAGCTTCGGGGGAGGGACTAATGAAAAACTGTTTTTT
CASSFGGGTNEKLFF
>TRBD1|15|TRBV2|TRBJ2-7|NA
TGTGCCAGCAGAGTTACAGGGGGAGGTTACTACGAGCAGTACTTC
CASRVTGGGYYEQYF
>TRBD1|15|TRBV25-1|TRBJ2-7|NA
TGTGCCAGCAGTGAGTACAGGGGGAGCTCCTACGAGCAGTACTTC
CASSEYRGSSYEQYF
>NA|14|TRBV4-3|TRBJ1-2|NA
TGCGCCAGCAGCCAATTATTGAGTTCCTATGGCTACACCTTC
CASSQLLSSYGYTF